The 25 T cell receptor beta chains reported below all come from one sample, sequenced in a study of T cell responses to AZD1222 COVID-19 vaccine. Sequencing was performed with immunoSEQ multiplex PCR; in TCRdb, only in-frame clones are kept and a portion is missing. The top ten clones hold around 5.8% of a sample with around 84,000 clones, 88% of them seen once. This sample comprised peripheral blood, obtained on day 0 of AZD1222 vaccination. Receptors were obtained from an adult in good health.

The chain uses TRBV24-1 and TRBJ2-1; D might be TRBD2 (5 bases). Germline lookup yields CDR1 KGHDR and CDR2 SFDVKD. V lost 0 bases and J 8 bases, leaving 13 bases between the germline ends. The CDR3 covers 15 residues. The CDR3, as DNA: TGTGCCACCAGTGATTTGCAAGCGGCAGAGGATGAGCAGTTCTTC. It codes for CATSDLQAAEDEQFF.

The table lists this clone with a few counts. CDR3 amino acids: CSARQGNEQYF. DNA for the CDR3: TGCAGTGCTCGCCAGGGGAACGAGCAGTACTTC. The J gene is TRBJ2-7, the V gene TRBV20-1; maybe TRBD1 (6 bases). Germline CDR1 DFQATT, CDR2 SNEGSKA (reference sequence). The V gene lost 5 bases and the J gene lost 5 bases, with 10 bases spanning the gap. This CDR3 region has 11 residues.

The chain couples TRBV28 to TRBJ2-3; weak D call: TRBD2 (5 bases). Trimming removed 5 bases at V and 5 bases at J, with 11 bases between. Germline CDR1 is MDHEN and CDR2 is SYDVKM. The CDR3 is made up of 13 amino acids. CDR3 nucleotides: TGTGCCAGCAGTCCTGTTAGCGAAGATACGCAGTATTTT. This translates into CASSPVSEDTQYF.

The CDR3 DNA is TGTGCCAGCTCACCCCTGACTAGCGGGAGGGCCTCAGGCGAGCAGTACTTC. It specifies CASSPLTSGRASGEQYF. V and J are TRBV18 and TRBJ2-7; 14 nucleotides align to TRBD2. The CDR3 totals 17 residues. V trimming: 3 bases; J trimming: 6 bases; junction bases outside the gene matches: 10. CDR1 is KGHSH and CDR2 is LQKENI in the germline V gene.

The V gene is TRBV5-1, the J gene TRBJ2-2; 10 nucleotides line up with TRBD2. The CDR3 covers 16 residues. J was trimmed by 6 bases and V by 0 bases; bases with no gene match: 5. CDR1 SGHRS and CDR2 YFSETQ come from the germline V gene. CDR3 amino acids: CASSLGLAGVPGELFF. The CDR3 nucleotides are TGCGCCAGCAGCTTGGGCCTAGCGGGAGTTCCCGGGGAGCTGTTTTTT.

V is TRBV3-1 (or the pseudogene TRBV3-2) and J is TRBJ2-1; 9 bases are shared with TRBD2. The V gene end was trimmed by 2 bases and the J gene end by 6 bases; junction bases not matched to a gene: 14. The CDR3 runs 18 residues. Germline lookup yields CDR1 LGHDT and CDR2 YNNKEL (reference sequence). The CDR3 region has the DNA TGTGCCAGCAGCCAAAAGAAGCGCCGGGCGGGAGGGGCCAATGAGCAGTTCTTC. It encodes CASSQKKRRAGGANEQFF.

The chain employs TRBV2 and TRBJ2-7; TRBD1 agrees at 7 bases. V was clipped by 7 bases and J by 8 bases; unmatched bases: 8. This CDR3 is 12 amino acids long. Germline V gene data show CDR1 as SNHLY and CDR2 as FYNNEI. CDR3 sequence: CASIPDRPKQYF. The CDR3, as DNA: TGTGCCAGCATCCCGGACAGGCCTAAGCAGTACTTC.

The chain links TRBV27 to TRBJ2-6, with TRBD1 identical over 8 bases. There are 18 residues in the CDR3. CDR1 and CDR2 (germline): MNHEY, SMNVEV (reference sequence). J gave up 0 bases and V 0 bases, and 4 bases lay outside the gene matches. DNA of the CDR3: TGTGCCAGCAGTTTATCGGGGACAGGCAACTCTGGGGCCAACGTCCTGACTTTC. Translated, it gives CASSLSGTGNSGANVLTF.

In DNA form, the CDR3 reads TGTGCCAGCAGTTCCTTGACTAGCGGGGGATTCACAGATACGCAGTATTTT. It is translated as CASSSLTSGGFTDTQYF. The V and J genes are TRBV28 and TRBJ2-3; the match to TRBD2 covers 12 bases. The CDR3 runs 17 residues. V gave up 4 bases and J gave up 2 bases; unmatched junction bases: 7. CDR1 is MDHEN and CDR2 is SYDVKM in the germline V gene.

The chain is built from TRBV15 and TRBJ1-5, with D possibly TRBD1 on 5 matching bases. CDR3 size: 18 residues. The germline V gene encodes CDR1 LNHNV and CDR2 YYDKDF (reference sequence). V shed 2 bases and J shed 1 base, with 18 bases lying between them. CDR3 coding DNA: TGTGCCACCAGCAGATTGGGTAGGCTCAGGGAGAGCAATCAGCCCCAGCATTTT. This sequence encodes CATSRLGRLRESNQPQHF. The variable domain in full, completed from reference TRBV15 and TRBJ1-5, reads DAMVIQNPRYQVTQFGKPVTLSCSQTLNHNVMYWYQQKSSQAPKLLFHYYDKDFNNEADTPDNFQSRRPNTSFCFLDIRSPGLGDTAMYLCATSRLGRLRESNQPQHFGDGTRLSIL.

This clone came up a few times. The rearrangement uses TRBV28 and TRBJ2-4, with 7 positions matching TRBD1. The CDR3 sequence is 17 residues long. J gave up 1 base and V 5 bases, and 11 bases lay outside the gene matches. Germline CDR1 reads MDHEN; CDR2 reads SYDVKM. The CDR3 reads CASSTDRVPVAKNIQYF. The CDR3 nucleotides are TGTGCCAGCAGTACCGACAGGGTACCCGTGGCCAAAAACATTCAGTACTTC.

CDR3 protein: CASSLSGYSYGYTF. In DNA form, the CDR3 reads TGTGCCAGCAGTCTTTCGGGGTATAGCTATGGCTACACCTTC. The J gene is TRBJ1-2, the V gene TRBV6-5; no clear D gene. Per the germline V gene, CDR1 is MNHEY and CDR2 is SVGAGI. The CDR3 totals 14 residues. With 5 bases removed from V and 4 bases from J, the gap between germline ends came to 14 bases.

This clone has just one count. The chain has TRBV5-1 and TRBJ2-1; 10 bases fit TRBD2. The V segment lost 6 bases and the J segment 8 bases; nucleotides outside the gene matches: 8. CDR3 length equals 14 residues. CDR1 is SGHRS and CDR2 is YFSETQ in the germline V gene. CDR3 nucleotide sequence: TGCGCCAGCAAGTCGCTAGCGGGAGCCGATGAGCAGTTCTTC. The encoded protein is CASKSLAGADEQFF.

DNA of the CDR3: TGTGCCAGCAGACGTGGGGAGACACCCTCCTACGAGCAGTACTTC. This sequence encodes CASRRGETPSYEQYF. The rearrangement uses TRBV6-5 and TRBJ2-7; D is possibly TRBD2 (5 bases). V was cut by 6 bases and J by 0 bases, with 15 bases left in between. The V gene's germline CDR1 is MNHEY and CDR2 SVGAGI. This CDR3 is built from 15 residues.

This clone is a singleton in its sample. V gene TRBV6-2 or TRBV6-3 combines with J gene TRBJ2-1; TRBD2 might be the D (6 bases). V lost 2 bases and J 10 bases, leaving 9 bases between the germline ends. Germline V CDR1 and CDR2: MNHEY, SVGEGT. This CDR3 contains 12 residues. The CDR3 coding sequence is TGTGCCAGCAGTTACCCTAGCGTCGAGCAGTTCTTC. It specifies CASSYPSVEQFF.

The rearrangement uses TRBV9 and TRBJ1-2; maybe TRBD1 (6 bases). V lost 3 bases, J lost 6 bases, and 15 bases lay in between. CDR1 and CDR2 (germline): SGDLS, YYNGEE. The CDR3 contains 14 residues. CDR3 sequence reads: CASSDSGELDGYTF. The DNA for the CDR3 is TGTGCCAGCAGCGATTCAGGGGAACTGGATGGCTACACCTTC.

The chain carries TRBV5-4 and TRBJ1-2, with D perhaps matching TRBD1 (5 bases). V was trimmed by 0 bases and J by 7 bases, leaving 13 bases between them. The CDR3 has 14 amino acids. Germline assignment: CDR1 SGHNT and CDR2 YYREEE (reference sequence). In DNA, the CDR3 is TGTGCCAGCAGCTTGGCTGGGGGAAGCCCTGGCTACACCTTC. Its protein is CASSLAGGSPGYTF.

This chain joins TRBV13 and TRBJ2-3, with a tentative D call TRBD2 (5 bases). This CDR3 contains 14 residues. V lost 5 bases, J lost 7 bases, and 16 bases lay in between. The germline gives CDR1 PRHDT, CDR2 FYEKMQ (reference sequence). As DNA, the CDR3 is TGTGCCAGCAGCCCGGACCGGGATCGGAATACGCAGTATTTT. As protein: CASSPDRDRNTQYF.

This chain links TRBV28 with TRBJ1-2; unclear D gene. CDR3 length: 15 residues. CDR1 and CDR2 from the germline V gene are MDHEN and SYDVKM. The germline V and J ends were trimmed by 2 bases and 5 bases, with 15 bases remaining between them. This chain's CDR3 is CASSLNWLGNYGYTF. CDR3 in DNA: TGTGCCAGCAGTTTAAATTGGTTGGGTAATTATGGCTACACCTTC.

The chain employs TRBV18 and TRBJ2-2; TRBD1 is a possible D gene (5 bases). CDR3 length equals 18 residues. Germline CDR1 and CDR2: KGHSH and LQKENI. Trimming cost V 2 bases and J 3 bases, with 19 bases left between them. The CDR3 reads CASSPDLSRQGYTGELFF. CDR3 coding DNA: TGTGCCAGCTCACCAGATTTATCACGGCAGGGTTACACCGGGGAGCTGTTTTTT.

This clone was observed a handful of times. This chain connects TRBV6-5 to TRBJ1-2, with D tentatively TRBD1 (5 bases). Looked up from germline, CDR1 is MNHEY and CDR2 is SVGAGI. With 6 bases removed from V and 8 bases from J, the gap between germline ends came to 10 bases. This CDR3 has 11 amino acids. The CDR3 DNA is TGTGCCAGCAGAGCGGGGGAGGGCTACACCTTC. It codes for CASRAGEGYTF.

The rearrangement uses TRBV5-1 and TRBJ2-7; 10 bases are a match to TRBD1. In germline, CDR1 is SGHRS, CDR2 YFSETQ. After removal of 4 bases from V and 6 bases from J, the junction contained 7 bases not matched to a gene. The CDR3 runs to 14 residues. CDR3 sequence (DNA): TGCGCCAGCAGCCGTGGGGGGACAGGGGCCGAGCAGTACTTC. This codes for CASSRGGTGAEQYF.

This clone was seen a single time. The chain uses TRBV19 and TRBJ2-1; D gene uncertain. The germline V gene encodes CDR1 LNHDA and CDR2 SQIVND (reference sequence). V was shortened by 1 base and J by 3 bases, with 10 bases between the two germline ends. The CDR3 totals 15 residues. The CDR3: CASSIGSFGYNEQFF. In DNA, the CDR3 is TGTGCCAGTAGTATAGGCAGTTTCGGCTACAATGAGCAGTTCTTC.

This rearrangement joins TRBV2 to TRBJ2-7, with TRBD2 identical over 14 bases. From germline, CDR1 is SNHLY and CDR2 FYNNEI. CDR3 length: 22 amino acids. V was pared by 3 bases and J by 3 bases, with 22 bases of the junction left unmatched. CDR3 coding DNA: TGTGCCAGCAGTGAGTTTGGTAGTACGGGACAGGGGACTAGCGGGAGTCTCTACGAGCAGTACTTC. Protein product: CASSEFGSTGQGTSGSLYEQYF.

CDR3 region: CASSNPYRETEQYF. In DNA, the CDR3 is TGTGCCAGCAGTAACCCCTACAGGGAAACAGAGCAGTACTTC. The J gene is TRBJ2-7, the V gene TRBV6-5, with a weak D call TRBD1 (6 bases). This CDR3 is built from 14 residues. Trimming removed 5 bases from V and 7 bases from J, with 18 bases in between. Germline-derived CDR1 and CDR2 are MNHEY and SVGAGI.